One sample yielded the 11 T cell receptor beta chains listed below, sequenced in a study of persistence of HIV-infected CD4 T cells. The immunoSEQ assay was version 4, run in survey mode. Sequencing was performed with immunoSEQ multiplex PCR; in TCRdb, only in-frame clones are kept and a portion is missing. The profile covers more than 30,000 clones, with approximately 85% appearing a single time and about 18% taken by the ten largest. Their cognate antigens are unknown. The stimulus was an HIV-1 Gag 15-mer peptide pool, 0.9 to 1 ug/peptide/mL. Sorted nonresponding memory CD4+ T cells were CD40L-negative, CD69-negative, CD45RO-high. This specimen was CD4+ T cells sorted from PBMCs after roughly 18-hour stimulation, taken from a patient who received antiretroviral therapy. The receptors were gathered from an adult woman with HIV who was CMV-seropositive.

The CDR3 region is CASSDGTVSNYGYTF. In DNA, the CDR3 is TGTGCCAGCAGTGACGGGACAGTCTCTAACTATGGCTACACCTTC. This chain connects TRBV6-1 to TRBJ1-2, with TRBD1 identical over 7 bases. This CDR3 has 15 residues. Germline V gives CDR1 MNHNS, CDR2 SASEGT. V shed 3 bases, J shed 0 bases, and the junction held 4 bases outside the gene matches.

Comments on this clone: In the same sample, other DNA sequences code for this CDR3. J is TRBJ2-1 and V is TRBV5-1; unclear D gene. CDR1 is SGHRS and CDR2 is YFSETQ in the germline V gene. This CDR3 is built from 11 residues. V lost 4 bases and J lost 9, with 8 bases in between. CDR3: CASSLETEQFF. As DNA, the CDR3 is TGCGCCAGCAGCCTGGAGACTGAGCAGTTCTTC.

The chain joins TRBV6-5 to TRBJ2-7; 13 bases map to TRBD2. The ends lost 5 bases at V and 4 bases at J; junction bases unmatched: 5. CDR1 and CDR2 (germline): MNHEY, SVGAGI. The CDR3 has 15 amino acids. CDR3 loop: CASSSRTSGGYEQYF. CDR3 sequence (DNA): TGTGCCAGCAGTAGCAGGACTAGCGGGGGTTACGAGCAGTACTTC.

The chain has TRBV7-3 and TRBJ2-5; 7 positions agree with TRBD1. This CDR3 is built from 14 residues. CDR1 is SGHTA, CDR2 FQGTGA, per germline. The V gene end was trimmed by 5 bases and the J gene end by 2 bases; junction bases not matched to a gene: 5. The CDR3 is CASSPGTEQETQYF. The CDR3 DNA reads TGTGCCAGCAGCCCGGGGACAGAACAAGAGACCCAGTACTTC.

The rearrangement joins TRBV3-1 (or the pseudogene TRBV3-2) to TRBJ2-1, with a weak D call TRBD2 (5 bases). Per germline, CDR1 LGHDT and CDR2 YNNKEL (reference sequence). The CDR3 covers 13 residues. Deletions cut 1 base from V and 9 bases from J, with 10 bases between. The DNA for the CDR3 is TGTGCCAGCAGCCAAGGGTCCGGGGTTGAGCAGTTCTTC. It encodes CASSQGSGVEQFF.

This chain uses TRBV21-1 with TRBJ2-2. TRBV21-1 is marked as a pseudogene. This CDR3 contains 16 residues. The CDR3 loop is CASSIPRGQGAGELFF. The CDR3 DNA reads TGTGCCAGCAGCATACCCCGGGGGCAGGGCGCCGGGGAGCTGTTTTTT.

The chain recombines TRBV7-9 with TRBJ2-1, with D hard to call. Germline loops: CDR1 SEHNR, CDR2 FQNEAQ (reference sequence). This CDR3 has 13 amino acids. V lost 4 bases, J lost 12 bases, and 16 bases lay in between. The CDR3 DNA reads TGTGCCAGCAGCTCCGGGCCACCCTATTCGCAGTTCTTC. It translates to CASSSGPPYSQFF.

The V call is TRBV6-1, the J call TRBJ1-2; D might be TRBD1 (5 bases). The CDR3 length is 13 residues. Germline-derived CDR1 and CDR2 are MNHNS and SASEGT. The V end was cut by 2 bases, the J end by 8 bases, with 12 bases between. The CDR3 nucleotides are TGTGCCAGCAGTGAAAGACAGACGGGAGGCTACACCTTC. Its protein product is CASSERQTGGYTF.

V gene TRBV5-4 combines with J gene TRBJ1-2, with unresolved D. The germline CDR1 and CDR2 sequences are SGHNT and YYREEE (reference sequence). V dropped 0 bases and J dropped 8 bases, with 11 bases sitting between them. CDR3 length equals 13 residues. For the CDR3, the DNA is TGTGCCAGCAGCTTGGAAACCTTCGGGGGCTACACCTTC. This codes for CASSLETFGGYTF.

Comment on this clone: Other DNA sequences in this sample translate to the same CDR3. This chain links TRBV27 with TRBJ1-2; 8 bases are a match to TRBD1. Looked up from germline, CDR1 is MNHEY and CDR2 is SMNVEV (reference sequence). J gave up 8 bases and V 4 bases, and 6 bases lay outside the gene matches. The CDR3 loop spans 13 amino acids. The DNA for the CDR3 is TGTGCCAGCAGTTCGGACAGGGACGGAGGCTACACCTTC. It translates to CASSSDRDGGYTF.

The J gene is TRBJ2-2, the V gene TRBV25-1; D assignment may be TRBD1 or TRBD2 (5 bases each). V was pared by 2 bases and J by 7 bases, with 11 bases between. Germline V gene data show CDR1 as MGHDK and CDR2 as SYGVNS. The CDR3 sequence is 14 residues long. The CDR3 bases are TGTGCCAGCAGTGAAGAGGGGCCAATCGGGGAGCTGTTTTTT. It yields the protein CASSEEGPIGELFF.